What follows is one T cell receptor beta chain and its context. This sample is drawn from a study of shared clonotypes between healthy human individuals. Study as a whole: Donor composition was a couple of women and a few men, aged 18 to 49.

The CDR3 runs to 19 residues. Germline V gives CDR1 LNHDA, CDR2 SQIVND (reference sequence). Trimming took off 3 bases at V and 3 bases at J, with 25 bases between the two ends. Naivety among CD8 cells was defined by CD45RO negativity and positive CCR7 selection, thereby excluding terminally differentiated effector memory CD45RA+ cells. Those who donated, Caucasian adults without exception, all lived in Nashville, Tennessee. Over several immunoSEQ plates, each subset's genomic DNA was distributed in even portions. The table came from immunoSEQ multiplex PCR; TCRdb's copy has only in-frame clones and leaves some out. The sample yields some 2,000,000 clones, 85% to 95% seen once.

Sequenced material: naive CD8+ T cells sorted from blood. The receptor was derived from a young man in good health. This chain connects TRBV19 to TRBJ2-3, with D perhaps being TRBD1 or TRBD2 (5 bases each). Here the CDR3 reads CASSIGRREGPAETDTQYF. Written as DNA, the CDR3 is TGTGCCAGTAGTATTGGACGCAGGGAAGGGCCAGCGGAAACAGATACGCAGTATTTT.